Listed below are T cell receptor beta chains from one sample, sequenced in a study of human T cells and chemical hapten exposure. MiXCR was run by TCRdb on the RACE reads, yielding one entry per CDR3 protein. Of approximately 120,000 distinct CDR3 sequences detected, 9% to 9.5% appear once; the ten largest clones hold 3% to 4%. The sequenced sample was whole blood, obtained in connection with sensitization to the hapten diphenylcyclopropenone (DPC). The receptors were sampled from a woman aged 40-49 years with alopecia areata. Some clones in this sample may be carry-over from other donors' samples. The CDR3 runs from the conserved cysteine through the conserved F or W. Each record gives: clone size, V gene, D gene, J gene, CDR3 protein, CDR3 DNA. D genes are given only for firm matches. Clone size, where shown, is once, few, many, or a class for clones that have expanded.

few,TRBV9,.,TRBJ2-3,CASSVEGVSTDTQYF,TGTGCCAGCAGCGTAGAGGGAGTGAGCACAGATACGCAGTATTTT
few,TRBV19,.,TRBJ1-4,CASTGANNEKLFF,TGTGCCAGTACAGGGGCGAATAATGAAAAACTGTTTTTT
.,TRBV5-1,TRBD2,TRBJ2-1,CASSLFSGGGEQFF,TGCGCCAGCAGCTTGTTTAGCGGGGGAGGGGAGCAGTTCTTC
many,TRBV21-1,.,TRBJ2-5,CASSKGFGTQYF,TGTGCCAGCAGCAAAGGTTTTGGGACCCAGTACTTC
few,TRBV24-1,.,TRBJ1-5,CATRAWANSIHQPQHF,TGTGCCACCCGTGCTTGGGCTAACAGTATACATCAGCCCCAGCATTTT
few,TRBV7-9,TRBD1,TRBJ1-2,CVSSLQGAGGYTF,TGTGTCAGCAGCTTACAGGGGGCCGGTGGCTACACCTTC
few,TRBV4-3,TRBD2,TRBJ2-3,CASSQRTSGGTDTQYF,TGCGCCAGCAGCCAAAGAACTAGCGGGGGCACAGATACGCAGTATTTT
few,TRBV19,.,TRBJ2-7,CASSITVISYEQYF,TGTGCCAGTAGTATAACGGTAATCTCCTACGAGCAGTACTTC
.,TRBV20-1,.,TRBJ2-6,CSARKFDRSGANVLTF,TGCAGTGCTAGAAAATTCGACAGGTCCGGGGCCAACGTCCTGACTTTC
many,TRBV6-6,.,TRBJ1-1,CASSLRQDRNTEAFF,TGTGCCAGCAGCTTGCGACAGGACAGGAACACTGAAGCTTTCTTT
.,TRBV9,.,TRBJ1-2,CASSVDQRGSLNYGYTF,TGTGCCAGCAGCGTAGACCAACGGGGTAGCCTTAACTATGGCTACACCTTC
.,TRBV28,TRBD1,TRBJ2-4,CASSLFEGGRDIQYF,TGTGCCAGCAGTTTATTTGAAGGGGGCAGGGACATTCAGTACTTC
.,TRBV29-1,.,TRBJ1-1,CSVGESTEAFF,TGCAGCGTTGGAGAGAGTACTGAAGCTTTCTTT
many,TRBV19,TRBD1,TRBJ2-3,CASKSTGEKYRTQYF,TGTGCCAGTAAATCTACAGGGGAGAAATATCGTACGCAGTATTTT
.,TRBV5-8,.,TRBJ1-1,CASSLVGRMNTEAFF,TGTGCCAGCAGCTTGGTGGGCAGAATGAACACTGAAGCTTTCTTT
many,TRBV28,.,TRBJ2-7,CASSLSVGFSSITYEQYF,TGTGCCAGCAGTTTATCCGTGGGGTTTTCATCTATAACCTACGAGCAGTACTTC
many,TRBV7-2,TRBD1,TRBJ1-1,CASTPRDRVLETEAFF,TGTGCCAGCACCCCCAGGGACAGGGTCTTGGAAACTGAAGCTTTCTTT
.,TRBV6-5,.,TRBJ1-4,CASSYTTVATNEKLFF,TGTGCCAGCAGTTATACGACAGTTGCAACTAATGAAAAACTGTTTTTT
.,TRBV6-2/TRBV6-3,.,TRBJ2-7,CATSDTTYEQYF,TGTGCCACCTCGGACACCACCTACGAGCAGTACTTC
many,TRBV2,.,TRBJ2-2,CASRGDTGELFF,TGTGCCAGCAGGGGGGACACCGGGGAGCTGTTTTTT
many,TRBV20-1,.,TRBJ2-7,CSAQLSSVSEQYF,TGCAGTGCTCAACTTTCCAGCGTGAGTGAGCAGTACTTC
many,TRBV7-2,TRBD2,TRBJ2-5,CASSFLAAGGDRTQYF,TGTGCCAGCAGCTTCCTGGCTGCGGGGGGCGATCGGACCCAGTACTTC
.,TRBV28,.,TRBJ2-7,CASSLSAGFVYEQYF,TGTGCCAGCAGTTTATCGGCAGGGTTTGTCTACGAGCAGTACTTC
few,TRBV7-2,.,TRBJ1-2,CASSLPGGRYGYTF,TGTGCCAGCAGCTTACCAGGCGGACGCTATGGCTACACCTTC
few,TRBV13,.,TRBJ2-7,CASSFGQSPEQYF,TGTGCCAGCAGCTTCGGGCAGTCACCCGAGCAGTACTTC
many,TRBV7-3,.,TRBJ2-6,CASSRGANVLTF,TGTGCCAGCAGCCGAGGGGCCAACGTCCTGACTTTC
many,TRBV3-1,.,TRBJ2-1,CASSLRPRWDNEQFF,TGTGCCAGCAGTCTTCGTCCGCGTTGGGACAATGAGCAGTTCTTC
many,TRBV6-5,.,TRBJ2-3,CASSYSSMVTSTDTQYF,TGTGCCAGCAGTTATTCGTCTATGGTTACATCCACAGATACGCAGTATTTT
.,TRBV6-6,TRBD1,TRBJ1-5,CASSNQKEGAEQPQHF,TGTGCCAGCAGTAACCAGAAGGAGGGGGCGGAACAGCCCCAGCATTTT
.,TRBV4-1,.,TRBJ1-2,CASSQDTAYRYTF,TGCGCCAGCAGCCAAGACACAGCGTATCGCTACACCTTC
many,TRBV20-1,.,TRBJ1-1,CSASRTEAFF,TGCAGTGCTAGTCGGACTGAAGCTTTCTTT
many,TRBV10-3,.,TRBJ1-2,CAISDGVGGYGYTF,TGTGCCATCAGTGACGGTGTGGGCGGCTATGGCTACACCTTC
few,TRBV4-1,.,TRBJ2-3,CASSQVKAEADTQYF,TGCGCCAGCAGCCAAGTAAAGGCCGAAGCGGATACGCAGTATTTT
few,TRBV29-1,.,TRBJ1-2,CSVGRILNYGYTF,TGCAGCGTTGGGCGCATTCTCAACTATGGCTACACCTTC
few,TRBV19,TRBD1,TRBJ1-5,CASSTMAGGPLQPQHF,TGTGCCAGTAGTACTATGGCAGGGGGTCCCCTTCAGCCCCAGCATTTT
.,TRBV20-1,.,TRBJ2-5,CSARRGSSETQYF,TGCAGTGCTAGACGGGGGAGCTCAGAGACCCAGTACTTC
many,TRBV6-5,.,TRBJ1-6,CASRQGFNSPLHF,TGTGCCAGCAGACAGGGTTTCAATTCACCCCTCCACTTT
many,TRBV20-1,.,TRBJ1-4,CSASLRANEKLFF,TGCAGTGCTAGTTTACGGGCTAATGAAAAACTGTTTTTT
many,TRBV18,TRBD1,TRBJ2-1,CASSPVTGANNEQFF,TGTGCCAGCTCACCAGTCACAGGGGCAAACAATGAGCAGTTCTTC
many,TRBV6-2/TRBV6-3,TRBD2,TRBJ2-7,CASSSRSGGPSSYEQYF,TGTGCCAGCAGTTCGCGTAGCGGGGGGCCTTCATCCTACGAGCAGTACTTC
few,TRBV6-6,.,TRBJ2-3,CASSTAPGTQYF,TGTGCCAGCAGTACCGCCCCGGGCACGCAGTATTTT
.,TRBV7-2,.,TRBJ2-1,CASSLTPGVEQFF,TGTGCCAGCAGCTTAACCCCGGGAGTTGAGCAGTTCTTC
many,TRBV6-6,.,TRBJ2-4,CASSYSTATGDIQYF,TGTGCCAGCAGTTACTCGACAGCTACGGGAGACATTCAGTACTTC
many,TRBV28,.,TRBJ1-5,CASRTVNQPQHF,TGTGCCAGCCGGACAGTAAATCAGCCCCAGCATTTT
.,TRBV20-1,TRBD1,TRBJ2-7,CSANRGMDYEQYF,TGCAGTGCAAACAGGGGGATGGATTACGAGCAGTACTTC